The present entry profiles one TCR beta chain with its context. The junction differs from germline at one of its ends, possibly a read error. From blood, 250-500 ng of genomic DNA served as TRB template. BIOMED2 TRB-A/B primer pools were used in multiplex TRB PCR. Via MiXCR, TCRdb re-called the multiplex PCR reads, giving one row per CDR3 protein. The data show around 5,100 distinct CDR3 sequences, 25% to 30% seen once. The data were obtained in a study of T and B cells in COVID-19 patients. CDR3 length: 13 residues. Germline assignment: CDR1 SGHDT and CDR2 YYEEEE. The rearrangement joins TRBV5-6 to TRBJ1-4; 7 positions agree with TRBD1. This clonotype originated in a human donor with active COVID-19. The sequencing sample was made of blood. CDR3 nucleotides: TGTGCCAGCAGCCCAGGACAGGCTGAAAAAATGTTTTTT. Translated: CASSPGQAEKMFF.